This TCR beta chain is drawn from a study of cytomegalovirus exposure and HLA in healthy donors. Healthy bone marrow donors made up the donors. Each donor was nominally healthy when sampled (though unrecorded immune exposures were likely). CDR3 length: 10 amino acids. CDR1 is SQVTM and CDR2 is ANQGSEA in the germline V gene. Trimming left V 7 bases short and J 8 bases short, with 11 bases between. The primer mix had 60 Vbeta and 13 Jbeta primers. Using immunoSEQ multiplex PCR, the repertoire was profiled, and TCRdb retains in-frame clones only, with some absent. The table shows some 170,000 clones, with roughly 82% occurring only once.

The rearrangement joins TRBV29-1 to TRBJ1-1; possible D gene TRBD1, 6 bases. The sequence was collected from a girl aged 10-17 years in good health and CMV-seropositive. Sequencing used PBMCs. The CDR3 sequence is CSALGAEAFF. The CDR3 DNA sequence: TGCAGCGCTCTGGGGGCCGAAGCTTTCTTT.